The next 29 T cell receptor beta chains were all read from a single sample in a study of T cell responses to AZD1222 COVID-19 vaccine. The repertoire was sequenced with immunoSEQ multiplex PCR; TCRdb's copy has only in-frame clones and lacks some. Of roughly 120,000 clones in the sample, roughly nine tenths were seen once. The specimen comprised peripheral blood, sampled on day 0 of AZD1222 vaccination. The receptors stem from an adult in good health.

The chain has TRBV12-5 and TRBJ1-3; D not certain. The CDR3 extends over 18 amino acids. The V and J ends lost 0 bases and 0 bases respectively, with 15 bases between them. CDR1 and CDR2 (germline): LGHNT, FRNRAP. As DNA, the CDR3 is TGTGCTAGTGGTTTGGTAGTAGCAGGAACCATCTCTGGAAACACCATATATTTT. Translating it yields CASGLVVAGTISGNTIYF.

This sequence joins TRBV19 and TRBJ1-1; possibly TRBD1 for D (5 bases). Per the germline V gene, CDR1 is LNHDA and CDR2 is SQIVND (reference sequence). The CDR3 totals 15 residues. Trimming took 1 base from V and 1 from J, leaving 10 bases between them. The chain's CDR3 is CASSIGRGANTEAFF. CDR3 DNA sequence: TGTGCCAGTAGTATAGGGAGGGGCGCGAACACTGAAGCTTTCTTT.

This chain joins TRBV6-5 and TRBJ2-5, with D tentatively TRBD2 (5 bases). Germline CDR1 reads MNHEY; CDR2 reads SVGAGI. The germline V and J ends were trimmed by 9 bases and 4 bases, with 12 bases remaining between them. The CDR3 is 12 amino acids. The CDR3 DNA reads TGTGCCAGAGAACTAGTCAGAGAGACCCAGTACTTC. Its protein is CARELVRETQYF.

The chain links TRBV2 to TRBJ2-5; 8 bases align to TRBD1. Losses at the gene ends were 8 bases for V and 4 bases for J; bases not matched to a gene: 3. Germline V gene lookup returns CDR1 SNHLY and CDR2 FYNNEI. CDR3 length: 12 amino acids. CDR3 residues: CASRDRGETQYF. CDR3 nucleotide sequence: TGTGCCAGCCGAGACAGGGGAGAGACCCAGTACTTC.

This clone was found once. The V and J genes are TRBV27 and TRBJ2-1; a possible D gene is TRBD2 (7 bases). The V end was cut by 3 bases, the J end by 8 bases, with 14 bases between. The CDR3 extends over 14 amino acids. Germline lookup yields CDR1 MNHEY and CDR2 SMNVEV (reference sequence). CDR3 sequence (DNA): TGTGCCAGCAGTTTCCCCGCGGGGGCCGATGAGCAGTTCTTC. Its translation: CASSFPAGADEQFF.

The V gene is TRBV7-2, the J gene TRBJ2-3, with 9 bases identical to TRBD2. The CDR3 length is 15 residues. With V trimmed by 6 bases and J by 2 bases, 6 bases remained unmatched. Germline V gene lookup returns CDR1 SGHTA and CDR2 FQGNSA. The CDR3 loop is CASSYSGSPTDTQYF. The DNA of the CDR3 is TGTGCCAGCAGTTATAGCGGGAGCCCCACAGATACGCAGTATTTT.

This chain joins TRBV7-8 and TRBJ2-3; possible D gene TRBD2, 5 bases. The length of the CDR3 is 17 residues. Germline CDR1 SGHVS, CDR2 FQNEAQ. V lost 3 bases to trimming and J lost 3 bases, with 19 bases between them. CDR3 sequence: CASSFRFMRVLTDTQYF. The CDR3 region has the DNA TGTGCCAGCAGCTTTCGATTTATGAGGGTTCTGACAGATACGCAGTATTTT.

The chain combines TRBV11-3 with TRBJ1-1; D not certain. This CDR3 is 12 amino acids long. The germline V gene encodes CDR1 SGHNT and CDR2 YENEEA. The ends were cut back, 3 bases at V and 4 bases at J, with 6 bases in the middle. CDR3 amino acids: CASSFSATEAFF. The CDR3 region has the DNA TGTGCCAGCAGCTTTTCTGCCACTGAAGCTTTCTTT.

This rearrangement joins TRBV3-1 (or the pseudogene TRBV3-2) to TRBJ2-4; D ambiguous. The CDR3 totals 16 residues. CDR1 is LGHDT, CDR2 YNNKEL, per germline (reference sequence). V shed 1 base and J shed 7 bases, with 17 bases lying between them. In DNA, the CDR3 is TGTGCCAGCAGCCAAGGTACAACGGAGTGGGGTAACATTCAGTACTTC. Amino acid sequence: CASSQGTTEWGNIQYF.

For the CDR3, the DNA is TGTGCCAGCTCACCACAAGGGGGCTCTCAATCCTATGGCTACACCTTC. Its translation is CASSPQGGSQSYGYTF. This sequence joins TRBV18 and TRBJ1-2; 7 nucleotides agree with TRBD1. The V and J ends lost 1 base and 4 bases, in that order; junction bases with no gene match: 9. Germline V gene sequence: CDR1 KGHSH, CDR2 LQKENI. The CDR3 runs to 16 residues.

This clone was observed a handful of times. The chain joins TRBV7-9 to TRBJ1-2; D uncertain. Trimming took off 4 bases at V and 5 bases at J, with 14 bases between the two ends. Germline V gene sequence: CDR1 SEHNR, CDR2 FQNEAQ (reference sequence). The length of the CDR3 is 14 residues. CDR3 coding DNA: TGTGCCAGCAGCTCGGAACGGCCCCATTATGGCTACACCTTC. Translated: CASSSERPHYGYTF.

CDR3 DNA sequence: TGCAGCGTTGTATGGAACACCGGGGAGCTGTTTTTT. Its translation is CSVVWNTGELFF. J is TRBJ2-2 and V is TRBV29-1; D gene unclear. The V end was cut by 4 bases, the J end by 1 base, with 4 bases between. This CDR3 has 12 amino acids. Germline values: CDR1 SQVTM, CDR2 ANQGSEA.

The chain has TRBV5-1 and TRBJ2-7, with 11 bases aligning to TRBD2. In germline, CDR1 is SGHRS, CDR2 YFSETQ. Unmatched junction bases numbered 1, after V lost 0 bases and J lost 2 bases. The CDR3 covers 15 residues. The CDR3 spells CASSLETSGTYEQYF. In DNA, the CDR3 is TGCGCCAGCAGCTTGGAGACTAGCGGGACCTACGAGCAGTACTTC.

This rearrangement joins TRBV7-6 to TRBJ2-7, with TRBD1 matching over 8 bases. Germline values: CDR1 SGHVS, CDR2 FNYEAQ. The CDR3 runs 13 residues. Germline trimming cut 5 bases from V and 5 bases from J; bases unmatched to any gene: 5. This chain's CDR3 is CASSPRTGNEQYF. The DNA for the CDR3 is TGTGCCAGCAGCCCCAGGACAGGGAACGAGCAGTACTTC.

The chain combines TRBV7-8 with TRBJ2-7; D is perhaps TRBD1 (6 bases). The V gene lost 1 base and the J gene lost 1 base, with 11 bases spanning the gap. CDR3 size: 15 residues. Germline V gives CDR1 SGHVS, CDR2 FQNEAQ. The CDR3 coding sequence is TGTGCCAGCAGCTTAGGACAGGTGGGATCCTACGAGCAGTACTTC. Its translation: CASSLGQVGSYEQYF.

The chain is built from TRBV27 and TRBJ1-2; TRBD1 is a possible D gene (5 bases). The germline V gene has CDR1 MNHEY and CDR2 SMNVEV (reference sequence). The CDR3 has 16 residues. The V end lost 6 bases, the J end lost 3 bases, and 20 bases lay between the germline ends. CDR3 in amino acids: CASRGAGTGKDYGYTF. In DNA, the CDR3 is TGTGCCAGCAGGGGAGCCGGGACTGGGAAAGACTATGGCTACACCTTC.

This clone has only one observation. The gene calls are TRBV30 and TRBJ2-7; perhaps TRBD2 as D (7 bases). V was cut by 5 bases and J by 6 bases, with 11 bases left in between. Germline lookup yields CDR1 GTSNPN and CDR2 SVGIG (reference sequence). This CDR3 contains 11 residues. The CDR3 DNA reads as TGTGCCTGGGGTAGGGGGGGCGAGCAGTACTTC. This gives the protein CAWGRGGEQYF.

This clone was seen a few times. The rearrangement links TRBV5-4 to TRBJ2-1; TRBD2 aligns across 7 bases. With V trimmed by 3 bases and J by 7 bases, 10 bases remained unmatched. The CDR3 covers 15 residues. The germline V gene encodes CDR1 SGHNT and CDR2 YYREEE (reference sequence). The CDR3 loop is CASSSPGGGSNEQFF. CDR3 sequence (DNA): TGTGCCAGCAGCTCACCTGGGGGAGGGAGTAATGAGCAGTTCTTC.

This sequence joins TRBV7-9 and TRBJ2-1; TRBD2 matches 8 bases. The length of the CDR3 is 15 residues. Germline V gene lookup returns CDR1 SEHNR and CDR2 FQNEAQ (reference sequence). V lost 5 bases to trimming and J lost 9 bases; unmatched junction nucleotides: 12. The CDR3 sequence: CASSPVLAGLIEQFF. The CDR3 nucleotides read TGTGCCAGCAGCCCCGTTTTAGCGGGACTGATTGAGCAGTTCTTC.

The V call is TRBV11-3, the J call TRBJ2-2; no clear D. This CDR3 has 12 residues. Germline V gene sequence: CDR1 SGHNT, CDR2 YENEEA. V lost 2 bases and J 6 bases, leaving 4 bases between the germline ends. The CDR3 DNA follows: TGTGCCAGCAGCTTACCGGCCGGGGAGCTGTTTTTT. Its translation: CASSLPAGELFF. Filled out from reference TRBV11-3 and TRBJ2-2, the complete variable domain reads EAGVVQSPRYKIIEKKQPVAFWCNPISGHNTLYWYLQNLGQGPELLIRYENEEAVDDSQLPKDRFSAERLKGVDSTLKIQPAELGDSAVYLCASSLPAGELFFGEGSRLTVL.

The chain employs TRBV7-2 and TRBJ1-1; D may be TRBD1 (5 bases). CDR3 size: 14 residues. Between the trimmed V and J ends, which lost 4 bases and 7 bases, there was a span of 16 bases. Germline V lookup: CDR1 SGHTA, CDR2 FQGNSA. CDR3 in DNA: TGTGCCAGCAGCTCAAAGTGGCAGGGTTTTGAAGCTTTCTTT. Residues: CASSSKWQGFEAFF. The entire variable domain, with the rest obtained from reference TRBV7-2 and TRBJ1-1, is as follows: GAGVSQSPSNKVTEKGKDVELRCDPISGHTALYWYRQSLGQGLEFLIYFQGNSAPDKSGLPSDRFSAERTGGSVSTLTIQRTQQEDSAVYLCASSSKWQGFEAFFGQGTRLTVV.

The J gene is TRBJ2-7, the V gene TRBV4-3, with 9 bases fitting TRBD2. V lost 1 base, J lost 3 bases, and 4 bases stayed unmatched. This CDR3 has 15 amino acids. CDR1 and CDR2 from the germline V gene are LGHNA and YSLEER. CDR3 region: CASSQVAGVGYEQYF. DNA of the CDR3: TGCGCCAGCAGCCAAGTAGCGGGAGTAGGCTACGAGCAGTACTTC.

The chain links TRBV18 to TRBJ1-2; 10 bases line up with TRBD1. Germline V lookup: CDR1 KGHSH, CDR2 LQKENI. The CDR3 consists of 16 residues. V was pared by 4 bases and J by 0 bases, with 5 bases of the junction left unmatched. The CDR3 DNA follows: TGTGCCAGCTCACAACGGACAGGGGGGACTAACTATGGCTACACCTTC. It specifies CASSQRTGGTNYGYTF.

The CDR3 spells CASSSDRGYNSPLHF. CDR3 DNA: TGTGCCAGCAGCTCGGACAGGGGCTATAATTCACCCCTCCACTTT. The chain links TRBV13 to TRBJ1-6; 9 nucleotides agree with TRBD1. Trimming took 4 bases from V and 3 from J; bases not matched to a gene: 1. CDR3 size: 15 residues. Germline assignment: CDR1 PRHDT and CDR2 FYEKMQ (reference sequence).

The chain has TRBV27 and TRBJ1-1, with a weak D call TRBD1 (5 bases). The CDR3 is 13 residues long. The V end was cut by 4 bases, the J end by 3 bases, with 9 bases between. Germline CDR1 reads MNHEY; CDR2 reads SMNVEV (reference sequence). In DNA, the CDR3 is TGTGCCAGCAGTTACAGGATATACACTGAAGCTTTCTTT. Its protein product is CASSYRIYTEAFF.

V gene TRBV30 combines with J gene TRBJ1-2; D perhaps matches TRBD1 (6 bases). The CDR3 contains 15 residues. The V gene lost 1 base and the J gene lost 4 bases, with 16 bases spanning the gap. CDR1 is GTSNPN and CDR2 is SVGIG in the germline V gene (reference sequence). CDR3 sequence (DNA): TGTGCCTGGAGTGCCCCTGGGACATTGCTCTATGGCTACACCTTC. It encodes CAWSAPGTLLYGYTF.

Only one count was recorded for this clone. The rearrangement links TRBV11-2 to TRBJ2-5, with 9 bases matching TRBD2. J was trimmed by 1 base and V by 5 bases; bases with no gene match: 5. The CDR3 is made up of 15 amino acids. Per germline, CDR1 SGHAT and CDR2 FQNNGV. As DNA, the CDR3 is TGTGCCAGCAGCGCTAGCGGGACAACCCAAGAGACCCAGTACTTC. This sequence encodes CASSASGTTQETQYF.

The chain joins TRBV4-1 to TRBJ2-7; TRBD2 aligns across 8 bases. With 2 bases clipped from V and 3 bases from J, the junction kept 3 bases outside the gene matches. This CDR3 spans 14 amino acids. The germline gives CDR1 MGHRA, CDR2 YSYEKL. CDR3 DNA sequence: TGCGCCAGCAGCCAATCGGGAGGGTACTACGAGCAGTACTTC. Amino acid sequence: CASSQSGGYYEQYF.

V and J are TRBV28 and TRBJ2-7, with D possibly TRBD2 on 5 matching bases. The CDR3 sequence is 13 residues long. V dropped 3 bases and J dropped 4 bases, with 10 bases sitting between them. Per the germline V gene, CDR1 is MDHEN and CDR2 is SYDVKM. In nucleotides, the CDR3 is TGTGCCAGCAGTTTGGACCGAGGGTACGAGCAGTACTTC. It encodes CASSLDRGYEQYF.